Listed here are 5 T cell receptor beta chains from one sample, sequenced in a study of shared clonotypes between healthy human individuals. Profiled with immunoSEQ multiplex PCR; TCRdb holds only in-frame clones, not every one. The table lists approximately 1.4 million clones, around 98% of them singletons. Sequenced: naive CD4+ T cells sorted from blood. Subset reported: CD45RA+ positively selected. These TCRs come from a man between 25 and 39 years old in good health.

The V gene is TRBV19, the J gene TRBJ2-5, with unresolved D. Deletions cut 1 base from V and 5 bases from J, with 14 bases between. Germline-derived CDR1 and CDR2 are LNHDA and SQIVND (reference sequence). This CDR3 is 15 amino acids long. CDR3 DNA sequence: TGTGCCAGTAGTATAGTTAGTACAGCCGGGGAGACCCAGTACTTC. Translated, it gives CASSIVSTAGETQYF.

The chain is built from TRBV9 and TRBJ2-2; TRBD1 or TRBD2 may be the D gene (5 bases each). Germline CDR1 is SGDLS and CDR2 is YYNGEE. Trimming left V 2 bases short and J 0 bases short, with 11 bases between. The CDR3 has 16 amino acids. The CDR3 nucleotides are TGTGCCAGCAGCGTTCAGAGGGGAACGAACACCGGGGAGCTGTTTTTT. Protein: CASSVQRGTNTGELFF.

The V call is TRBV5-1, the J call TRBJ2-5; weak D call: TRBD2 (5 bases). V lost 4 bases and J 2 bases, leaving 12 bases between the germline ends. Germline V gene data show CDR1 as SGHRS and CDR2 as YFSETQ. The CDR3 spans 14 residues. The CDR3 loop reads CASSEGAPQETQYF. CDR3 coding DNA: TGCGCCAGCAGCGAGGGAGCCCCTCAAGAGACCCAGTACTTC.

CDR3 sequence reads: CASSVDGMRADTQYF. The CDR3 nucleotides are TGTGCCAGCAGCGTCGACGGGATGAGGGCAGATACGCAGTATTTT. The rearrangement links TRBV9 to TRBJ2-3, with D perhaps matching TRBD2 (5 bases). Germline V CDR1 and CDR2: SGDLS, YYNGEE. CDR3 length: 15 residues. Trimming removed 2 bases from V and 4 bases from J, with 14 bases in between.

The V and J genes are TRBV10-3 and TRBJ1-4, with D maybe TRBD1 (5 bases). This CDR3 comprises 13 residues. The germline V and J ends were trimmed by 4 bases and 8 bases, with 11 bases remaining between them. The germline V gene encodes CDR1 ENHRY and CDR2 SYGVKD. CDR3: CAISGDSNEKLFF. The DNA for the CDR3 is TGTGCCATCAGTGGCGACAGTAACGAAAAACTGTTTTTT.